These 10 T cell receptor beta chains were sequenced from one sample in a study of T-cell memory formation after mild COVID-19. Each CDR3 protein gets one entry after TCRdb re-called the 5' RACE reads with MiXCR. The table records about 360,000 distinct CDR3 sequences, approximately 14% of them present only once. Material: PBMCs or a T cell subset sorted from them (not recorded which). Receptors were obtained from a man in his late teens or twenties who had mild COVID-19 (a few samples of this study predate the infection). Cell type and time point are not known.

The chain carries TRBV6-2 or TRBV6-3 and TRBJ2-2; 7 positions agree with TRBD2. The CDR3 length is 13 residues. Looked up from germline, CDR1 is MNHEY and CDR2 is SVGEGT. J was trimmed by 7 bases and V by 4 bases; bases with no gene match: 3. Written as DNA, the CDR3 is TGTGCCAGCAGTTGGACTAGTGTCGGGGAGCTGTTTTTT. Translating it yields CASSWTSVGELFF.

Here the CDR3 reads CASSLSDSAADTQYF. CDR3 coding DNA: TGCGCCAGCAGCTTGTCCGACAGCGCAGCAGATACGCAGTATTTT. The chain is built from TRBV5-1 and TRBJ2-3, with a tentative D call TRBD1 (5 bases). Germline CDR1 and CDR2: SGHRS and YFSETQ. The CDR3 is made up of 15 amino acids. The germline V and J ends were trimmed by 1 base and 4 bases, with 13 bases remaining between them.

This chain uses TRBV11-2 with TRBJ1-6; D is undetermined. This CDR3 is built from 15 residues. Trimming took 2 bases from V and 12 from J, leaving 17 bases between them. Germline assignment: CDR1 SGHAT and CDR2 FQNNGV. The CDR3 coding sequence is TGTGCCAGCAGCTTATTCAAATTGGACGGCCGACCCCTCCACTTT. It yields the protein CASSLFKLDGRPLHF.

The rearrangement links TRBV6-6 to TRBJ2-3, with 8 bases lining up with TRBD2. V was pared by 1 base and J by 2 bases, with 5 bases of the junction left unmatched. Germline values: CDR1 MNHNY, CDR2 SVGAGI (reference sequence). The CDR3 runs to 16 residues. As DNA, the CDR3 is TGTGCCAGCAGTTACTTGGCGGGGGGCTACACAGATACGCAGTATTTT. This sequence encodes CASSYLAGGYTDTQYF.

The sample holds a few counts of this clonotype. The gene calls are TRBV2 and TRBJ1-5; D is unclear. CDR1 and CDR2 (germline): SNHLY, FYNNEI. This CDR3 has 13 amino acids. V shed 4 bases and J shed 1 base, with 5 bases lying between them. The CDR3 here is CASSAPSNQPQHF. The CDR3 region has the DNA TGTGCCAGCAGTGCCCCCAGCAATCAGCCCCAGCATTTT. The full variable domain, with the rest looked up from reference TRBV2 and TRBJ1-5, is EPEVTQTPSHQVTQMGQEVILRCVPISNHLYFYWYRQILGQKVEFLVSFYNNEISEKSEIFDDQFSVERPDGSNFTLKIRSTKLEDSAMYFCASSAPSNQPQHFGDGTRLSIL.

The chain employs TRBV5-1 and TRBJ2-2; D gene unclear. Trimming removed 3 bases from V and 7 bases from J, with 7 bases in between. Germline V gene sequence: CDR1 SGHRS, CDR2 YFSETQ. The CDR3 runs 12 residues. This CDR3 is CASSYPDGELFF. DNA of the CDR3: TGCGCCAGCAGCTACCCTGACGGGGAGCTGTTTTTT.

V and J are TRBV7-8 and TRBJ2-7; D is possibly TRBD2 (5 bases). The CDR3 has 13 amino acids. CDR1 is SGHVS and CDR2 is FQNEAQ in the germline V gene. V shed 4 bases and J shed 3 bases, with 10 bases lying between them. CDR3 in DNA: TGTGCCAGCAGCTCAAATGACTACTACGAGCAGTACTTC. Translated: CASSSNDYYEQYF.

CDR3 region: CSARDPRGIGETQYF. The DNA for the CDR3 is TGCAGTGCTAGAGATCCCAGGGGGATCGGGGAGACCCAGTACTTC. The rearrangement uses TRBV20-1 and TRBJ2-5, with 7 bases aligning to TRBD1. With V trimmed by 0 bases and J by 5 bases, 9 bases remained unmatched. The CDR3 has 15 amino acids. Germline lookup yields CDR1 DFQATT and CDR2 SNEGSKA (reference sequence).

This clonotype was found many times. The chain joins TRBV6-5 to TRBJ2-7, with TRBD1 as a possible D gene (5 bases). Germline CDR1 reads MNHEY; CDR2 reads SVGAGI. V lost 3 bases, J lost 2 bases, and 11 bases lay in between. CDR3 length: 14 amino acids. CDR3 loop: CASSYGADAYEQYF. The DNA of the CDR3 is TGTGCCAGCAGTTATGGGGCGGACGCCTACGAGCAGTACTTC.

CDR3 sequence reads: CASSFGQGLYEQYF. The CDR3 nucleotides are TGTGCCAGCAGCTTCGGACAGGGACTCTACGAGCAGTACTTC. The chain is built from TRBV7-2 and TRBJ2-7; 8 nucleotides agree with TRBD1. There are 14 residues in the CDR3. The germline V gene encodes CDR1 SGHTA and CDR2 FQGNSA. V shed 3 bases, J shed 3 bases, and the junction held 4 bases outside the gene matches.